This T cell receptor beta chain is drawn from a study of identifying expanded T cells in peripheral blood. Study-wide results and limits: Across healthy donors, higher total template counts meant significantly greater roughly two-week count variance.

Sequencing was performed with immunoSEQ multiplex PCR; in TCRdb, only in-frame clones are kept and a portion is missing. The sample has about 110,000 clones, about 87% seen once. Turning to this clone: What it recognizes is unknown.

CDR3 length: 18 residues. The junction had 17 bases not matched to a gene; V was cut back by 1 base and J by 8 bases. Germline assignment: CDR1 SGHVS and CDR2 FQNEAQ. Sequencing was carried out using blood. This TCR was recovered from a person between 18 and 75 years old in good health. The rearrangement links TRBV7-8 to TRBJ2-3; TRBD2 matches 8 bases. The CDR3 reads CASSLGTAGVQSLVTQYF. The CDR3 coding sequence is TGTGCCAGCAGCTTAGGTACAGCGGGAGTTCAAAGCTTGGTTACGCAGTATTTT.